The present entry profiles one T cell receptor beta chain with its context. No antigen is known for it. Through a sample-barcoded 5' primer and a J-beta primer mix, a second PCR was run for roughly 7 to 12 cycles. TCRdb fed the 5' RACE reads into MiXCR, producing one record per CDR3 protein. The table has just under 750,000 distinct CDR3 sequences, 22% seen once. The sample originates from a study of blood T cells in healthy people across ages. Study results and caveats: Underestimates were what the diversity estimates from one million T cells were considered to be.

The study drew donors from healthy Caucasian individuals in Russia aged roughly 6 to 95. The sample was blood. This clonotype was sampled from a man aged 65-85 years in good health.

CDR3 region: CASSLVGGAHEQYF. The CDR3 region has the DNA TGCGCCAGCAGCTTGGTAGGAGGGGCCCACGAGCAGTACTTC. The chain has TRBV5-1 and TRBJ2-7; D is possibly TRBD2 (6 bases). The length of the CDR3 is 14 residues. The V gene's germline CDR1 is SGHRS and CDR2 YFSETQ. V lost 0 bases to trimming and J lost 5 bases, with 12 bases between them.